The 23 T cell receptor beta chains listed next were all sequenced from one sample in a study of a mutant IDH1 vaccine in newly diagnosed glioma listed by TCRdb under 2021. What these receptors recognize is not known. Taken with the paper, the label for time point translates to: week 35, safety follow-up. Each vaccine dose, consisting of 300 ug of a 20-mer mutant IDH1 peptide in Montanide, was administered subcutaneously with topical imiquimod. To prepare the library, the immunoSEQ multiplex PCR assay was applied. TCRdb took this table from immuneACCESS and kept in-frame rearrangements with V and J called. Such tables lack part of the clones; where checked against another copy, unresolved V genes explain under half of the gap, and the rest is unexplained. The sample has 58,000 or so clones on record, around 85% of them singletons. Together, the top ten hold over 1.5% of the sample. The sequences come from PBMCs, collected from a glioma patient whose treatment included an IDH1 peptide vaccine. These receptors originate from a man aged 35-49 years with glioma.

CDR3 loop: CASTPGTGYNEQFF. Written as DNA, the CDR3 is TGCGCCAGCACCCCAGGGACTGGATACAATGAGCAGTTCTTC. The rearrangement uses TRBV5-1 and TRBJ2-1; weak D call: TRBD2 (6 bases). The CDR3 has 14 amino acids. Germline CDR1 reads SGHRS; CDR2 reads YFSETQ. Between the trimmed V and J ends, which lost 6 bases and 4 bases, there was a span of 14 bases. The complete variable domain, with remaining parts taken from reference TRBV5-1 and TRBJ2-1, reads KAGVTQTPRYLIKTRGQQVTLSCSPISGHRSVSWYQQTPGQGLQFLFEYFSETQRNKGNFPGRFSGRQFSNSRSEMNVSTLELGDSALYLCASTPGTGYNEQFFGPGTRLTVL.

The V gene is TRBV5-1, the J gene TRBJ2-7; D unresolved. V was trimmed by 0 bases and J by 5 bases, leaving 9 bases between them. Germline V gene lookup returns CDR1 SGHRS and CDR2 YFSETQ. CDR3 length: 13 amino acids. CDR3 nucleotide sequence: TGCGCCAGCAGCTTGGGGACGGCAAACGAGCAGTACTTC. This sequence encodes CASSLGTANEQYF.

The CDR3 loop reads CASSFIAGGEEKLFF. DNA of the CDR3: TGTGCCAGCAGTTTTATTGCAGGGGGCGAAGAAAAACTGTTTTTT. The rearrangement joins TRBV27 to TRBJ1-4; 8 nucleotides agree with TRBD1. Germline V gene data show CDR1 as MNHEY and CDR2 as SMNVEV (reference sequence). This CDR3 region has 15 residues. V was clipped by 3 bases and J by 8 bases; unmatched bases: 8.

The V call is TRBV27, the J call TRBJ1-1; 7 positions match TRBD1. Per the germline V gene, CDR1 is MNHEY and CDR2 is SMNVEV (reference sequence). The CDR3 length is 15 residues. The junction had 2 bases not matched to a gene; V was cut back by 0 bases and J by 1 base. In DNA, the CDR3 is TGTGCCAGCAGTTTATCGGGGGACAGGAACACTGAAGCTTTCTTT. Its translation: CASSLSGDRNTEAFF.

The chain is built from TRBV27 and TRBJ1-1; the match to TRBD1 covers 8 bases. CDR1 and CDR2 (germline): MNHEY, SMNVEV (reference sequence). The trim removed 4 bases at V and 1 base at J, leaving 5 bases unmatched. The CDR3 has 15 amino acids. The CDR3 spells CASSYPTGANTEAFF. In DNA form, the CDR3 reads TGTGCCAGCAGTTACCCGACAGGGGCGAACACTGAAGCTTTCTTT.

The rearrangement uses TRBV7-2 and TRBJ2-7, with 13 bases matching TRBD2. The CDR3 covers 15 residues. Trimming at V came to 6 bases and at J to 6 bases, leaving 8 bases not matched to a gene. Germline CDR1 and CDR2: SGHTA and FQGNSA. CDR3 bases: TGTGCCAGCAGATCCGGGACTAGCGGGACAGGCGAGCAGTACTTC. Amino acid sequence: CASRSGTSGTGEQYF.

The chain employs TRBV4-2 and TRBJ2-7; D not resolved. The CDR3 is 15 amino acids. Trimming shortened V by 1 base and J by 0 bases, and 10 bases separated the two germline ends. Germline assignment: CDR1 LGHNA and CDR2 YNFKEQ. The CDR3 is CASSQVKETSYEQYF. The CDR3 DNA reads as TGTGCCAGCAGCCAAGTAAAGGAAACCTCCTACGAGCAGTACTTC.

This sequence joins TRBV19 and TRBJ1-1; D remains ambiguous. Germline CDR1 reads LNHDA; CDR2 reads SQIVND (reference sequence). Deletions cut 1 base from V and 1 base from J, with 4 bases between. This CDR3 region has 13 residues. CDR3 residues: CASSIGPNTEAFF. The DNA of the CDR3 is TGTGCCAGTAGTATAGGCCCGAACACTGAAGCTTTCTTT. Looking up the rest from reference TRBV19 and TRBJ1-1 gives the full variable domain: DGGITQSPKYLFRKEGQNVTLSCEQNLNHDAMYWYRQDPGQGLRLIYYSQIVNDFQKGDIAEGYSVSREKKESFPLTVTSAQKNPTAFYLCASSIGPNTEAFFGQGTRLTVV.

This chain uses TRBV5-1 with TRBJ1-5, with 10 positions matching TRBD1. With V trimmed by 4 bases and J by 2 bases, 3 bases remained unmatched. The germline CDR1 and CDR2 sequences are SGHRS and YFSETQ. This CDR3 contains 15 residues. The CDR3 spells CASSHGTGGNQPQHF. In DNA, the CDR3 is TGCGCCAGCAGCCACGGGACAGGGGGCAATCAGCCCCAGCATTTT.

This clone has just a few counts. This chain connects TRBV18 to TRBJ1-2; a weak D match, TRBD1 (5 bases). Germline V gene sequence: CDR1 KGHSH, CDR2 LQKENI. Trimming pared 3 bases from V and 2 bases from J, leaving 10 bases between. This CDR3 is 14 amino acids long. The chain's CDR3 is CASSPLRENYGYTF. DNA for the CDR3: TGTGCCAGCTCACCCCTCAGGGAAAACTATGGCTACACCTTC.

J is TRBJ2-7 and V is TRBV9, with 14 bases matching TRBD2. Per the germline V gene, CDR1 is SGDLS and CDR2 is YYNGEE. Trimming took 0 bases from V and 9 from J; bases not matched to a gene: 5. The CDR3 covers 15 residues. CDR3 in DNA: TGTGCCAGCAGCGTAGAGGGACTAGCGGGAGCCGGGCAGTACTTC. Its translation: CASSVEGLAGAGQYF.

The chain carries TRBV5-6 and TRBJ1-4; D not resolved. The CDR3 has 13 amino acids. V was shortened by 2 bases and J by 8 bases, with 10 bases between the two germline ends. From germline, CDR1 is SGHDT and CDR2 YYEEEE. In nucleotides, the CDR3 is TGTGCCAGCAGCTTTGAGAGGATGGAAAAACTGTTTTTT. It translates to CASSFERMEKLFF. Full variable domain (remainder filled in from reference TRBV5-6 and TRBJ1-4): DAGVTQSPTHLIKTRGQQVTLRCSPKSGHDTVSWYQQALGQGPQFIFQYYEEEERQRGNFPDRFSGHQFPNYSSELNVNALLLGDSALYLCASSFERMEKLFFGSGTQLSVL.

The sample holds a few counts of this clone. The chain recombines TRBV14 with TRBJ1-1; weak D call: TRBD1 (5 bases). Germline assignment: CDR1 SGHDN and CDR2 FVKESK. There are 12 residues in the CDR3. Trimming took off 1 base at V and 11 bases at J, with 11 bases between the two ends. CDR3 loop: CASSQVSGRAFF. The CDR3 coding sequence is TGTGCCAGCAGCCAAGTTTCAGGGAGGGCTTTCTTT.

The V and J genes are TRBV28 and TRBJ1-2; D is possibly TRBD1 (6 bases). The length of the CDR3 is 14 residues. V lost 5 bases and J 6 bases, leaving 16 bases between the germline ends. The germline CDR1 and CDR2 sequences are MDHEN and SYDVKM. The CDR3: CASSTGGAGHGYTF. The CDR3 DNA reads TGTGCCAGCAGTACGGGGGGCGCAGGCCATGGCTACACCTTC.

This chain uses TRBV7-2 with TRBJ2-5; D could derive from TRBD1 or TRBD2 (6 bases each). V shed 3 bases and J shed 5 bases, with 13 bases lying between them. CDR1 and CDR2 (germline): SGHTA, FQGNSA. The CDR3 spans 14 residues. CDR3 loop: CASSFVGGSETQYF. CDR3 DNA: TGTGCCAGCAGCTTTGTGGGGGGCTCGGAGACCCAGTACTTC.

The chain employs TRBV28 and TRBJ1-5, with D possibly being TRBD1 (6 bases). V lost 4 bases and J 0 bases, leaving 10 bases between the germline ends. Germline CDR1 and CDR2: MDHEN and SYDVKM. CDR3 length: 15 amino acids. For the CDR3, the DNA is TGTGCCAGCAGTTACGGGACAAATAGCAATCAGCCCCAGCATTTT. As protein: CASSYGTNSNQPQHF.

The rearrangement links TRBV11-2 to TRBJ2-5; 8 nucleotides agree with TRBD2. V gave up 5 bases and J gave up 5 bases; unmatched junction bases: 7. Germline V gives CDR1 SGHAT, CDR2 FQNNGV. The CDR3 spans 14 residues. In nucleotides, the CDR3 is TGTGCCAGCAGCACCCGACTAGCGCGGGAGACCCAGTACTTC. Translated, it gives CASSTRLARETQYF.

The J gene is TRBJ2-3, the V gene TRBV5-1, with D perhaps matching TRBD2 (6 bases). Trimming pared 4 bases from V and 4 bases from J, leaving 16 bases between. CDR3 length equals 15 residues. Germline CDR1 reads SGHRS; CDR2 reads YFSETQ. The CDR3 is CASSAGLRGSDTQYF. The CDR3 coding sequence is TGCGCCAGCAGCGCGGGACTTCGAGGGTCAGATACGCAGTATTTT.

V usage is TRBV5-1 and J usage is TRBJ1-1, with a tentative D call TRBD1 (6 bases). CDR3 length: 16 amino acids. In germline, CDR1 is SGHRS, CDR2 YFSETQ. Trimming removed 4 bases from V and 5 bases from J, with 21 bases in between. CDR3 sequence (DNA): TGCGCCAGCAGCCAAGATGTAGGGGGGGCCAGTACTGAAGCTTTCTTT. This sequence encodes CASSQDVGGASTEAFF.

The CDR3 DNA reads as TGTGCCAGCCTACGACAGGGAAACACCGGGGAGCTGTTTTTT. It encodes CASLRQGNTGELFF. The genes are TRBV27 and TRBJ2-2, with 7 bases fitting TRBD1. The germline V gene has CDR1 MNHEY and CDR2 SMNVEV (reference sequence). V shed 8 bases, J shed 2 bases, and the junction held 5 bases outside the gene matches. The CDR3 has 14 residues.

The gene calls are TRBV6-1 and TRBJ2-7, with TRBD1 matching 7 bases. J lost 7 bases, V lost 1 base, and 16 bases had no gene match. The CDR3 is 17 amino acids. Germline lookup yields CDR1 MNHNS and CDR2 SASEGT. The CDR3 region is CASSEDVGQYRGGEQYF. Written as DNA, the CDR3 is TGTGCCAGCAGTGAAGATGTGGGACAGTACCGAGGGGGAGAGCAGTACTTC.

The chain couples TRBV18 to TRBJ2-5; D tentatively fits TRBD1 or TRBD2 (5 bases each). V was trimmed by 4 bases and J by 0 bases, leaving 6 bases between them. CDR3 length: 13 amino acids. Germline CDR1 and CDR2: KGHSH and LQKENI. The CDR3: CASSRGYQETQYF. In DNA form, the CDR3 reads TGTGCCAGCTCACGGGGGTACCAAGAGACCCAGTACTTC.

This chain joins TRBV4-1 and TRBJ2-7, with 7 bases aligning to TRBD1. The trim removed 2 bases at V and 0 bases at J, leaving 1 base unmatched. The CDR3 has 14 residues. Germline CDR1 and CDR2: MGHRA and YSYEKL. CDR3 DNA sequence: TGCGCCAGCAGCCAAAGGGACAGCTCCTACGAGCAGTACTTC. Translated: CASSQRDSSYEQYF.